The sequence of this T cell receptor beta chain was determined in a study of blood T cell repertoires in COVID-19. Study context: Specimens from acute and convalescent COVID-19 originated in the United States, Italy and Spain.

In this sample, this clone turned up once. Generated by immunoSEQ multiplex PCR, the TCRdb table keeps only in-frame clones and is missing some. The table lists 90,000 to 150,000 clones, around three quarters of them singletons. CDR3 size: 17 residues. CDR1 and CDR2 (germline): SEHNR, FQNEAQ (reference sequence). The V and J ends lost 1 base and 0 bases, in that order; junction bases with no gene match: 2. This TCR was sampled from an older man with acute or convalescent COVID-19. Sequenced input: peripheral blood. V is TRBV7-9 and J is TRBJ2-1; 11 nucleotides line up with TRBD2. CDR3 nucleotide sequence: TGTGCCAGCAGCTTAGGGGGGACTAGCGGCTCCTACAATGAGCAGTTCTTC. It translates to CASSLGGTSGSYNEQFF.